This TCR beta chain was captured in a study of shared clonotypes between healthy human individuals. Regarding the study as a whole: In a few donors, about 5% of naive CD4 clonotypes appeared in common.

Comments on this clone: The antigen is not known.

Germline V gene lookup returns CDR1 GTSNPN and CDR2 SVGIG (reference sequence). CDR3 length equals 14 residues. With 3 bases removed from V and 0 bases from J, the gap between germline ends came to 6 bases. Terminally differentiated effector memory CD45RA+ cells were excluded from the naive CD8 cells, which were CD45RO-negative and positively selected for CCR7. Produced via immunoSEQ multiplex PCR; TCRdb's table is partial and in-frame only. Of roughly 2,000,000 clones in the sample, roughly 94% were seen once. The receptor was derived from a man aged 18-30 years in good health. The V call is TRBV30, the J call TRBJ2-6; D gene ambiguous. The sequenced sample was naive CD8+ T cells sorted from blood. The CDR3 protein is CAWRQVSGANVLTF. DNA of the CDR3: TGTGCCTGGAGGCAGGTCTCTGGGGCCAACGTCCTGACTTTC. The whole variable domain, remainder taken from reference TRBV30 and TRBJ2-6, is SQTIHQWPATLVQPVGSPLSLECTVEGTSNPNLYWYRQAAGRGLQLLFYSVGIGQISSEVPQNLSASRPQDRQFILSSKKLLLSDSGFYLCAWRQVSGANVLTFGAGSRLTVL.